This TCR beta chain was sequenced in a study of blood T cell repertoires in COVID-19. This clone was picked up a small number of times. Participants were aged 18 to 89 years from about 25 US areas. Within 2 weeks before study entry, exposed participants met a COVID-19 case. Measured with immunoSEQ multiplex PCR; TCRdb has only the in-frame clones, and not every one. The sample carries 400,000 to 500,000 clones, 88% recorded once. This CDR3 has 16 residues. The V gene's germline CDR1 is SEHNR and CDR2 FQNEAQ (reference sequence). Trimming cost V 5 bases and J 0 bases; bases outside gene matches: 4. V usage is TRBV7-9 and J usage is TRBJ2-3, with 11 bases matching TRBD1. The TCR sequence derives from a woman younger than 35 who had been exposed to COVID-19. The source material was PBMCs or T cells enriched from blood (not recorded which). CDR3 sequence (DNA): TGTGCCAGCAGCCCTAGGGACAGGGGGAGCACAGATACGCAGTATTTT. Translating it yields CASSPRDRGSTDTQYF.